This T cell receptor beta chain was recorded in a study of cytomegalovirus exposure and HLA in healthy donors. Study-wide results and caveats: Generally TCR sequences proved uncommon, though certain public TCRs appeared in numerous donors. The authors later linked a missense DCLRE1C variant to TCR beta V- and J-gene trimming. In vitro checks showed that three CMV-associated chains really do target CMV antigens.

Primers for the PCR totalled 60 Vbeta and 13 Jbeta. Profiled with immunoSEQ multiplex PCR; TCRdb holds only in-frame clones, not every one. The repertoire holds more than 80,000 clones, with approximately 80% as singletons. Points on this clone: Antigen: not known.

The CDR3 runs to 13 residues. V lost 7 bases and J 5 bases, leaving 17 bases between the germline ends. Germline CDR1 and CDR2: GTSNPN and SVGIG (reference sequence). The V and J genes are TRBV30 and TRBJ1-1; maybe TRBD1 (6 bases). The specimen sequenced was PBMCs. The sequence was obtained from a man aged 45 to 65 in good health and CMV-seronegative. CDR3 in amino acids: CASSRGGITEAFF. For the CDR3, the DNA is TGTGCCTCCTCAAGGGGGGGCATAACTGAAGCTTTCTTT.